This TCR beta chain was retrieved from a study of identical twins. Overall study results and limits: In beta out-of-frame sequences, the excess sharing between twins was weaker. Conclusions came from cross-sectional statistical analysis, not from following the same donors. An excess of low generation probability was shown by twin-shared out-of-frame alpha sequences.

Every donor was a healthy Caucasian. This clonotype was seen ten or more times. Antigen unknown. CDR3 length: 13 residues. V lost 6 bases, J lost 0 bases, and 8 bases lay in between. TCRdb independently ran MiXCR on the 5' RACE reads; one entry per CDR3 protein. Seen here are about 550,000 distinct CDR3 sequences, about 22% observed once, and the top ten hold more than 0.4%. The same sample was also studied in work on yellow fever vaccine responses in identical twins.

The sample comprised CD4+ T cells sorted from blood. The sequence came from a woman younger than 30 in good health. The chain links TRBV12-3 or TRBV12-4 to TRBJ1-1; a possible D gene is TRBD1 (5 bases). The CDR3 sequence is CASRTEMNTEAFF. CDR3 coding DNA: TGTGCCAGCAGGACAGAGATGAACACTGAAGCTTTCTTT.